What follows is one TCR beta chain and its context. For the second PCR, which ran for roughly 7 to 11 cycles, a sample-barcoded 5' primer and a J-beta primer mix were used. TCRdb re-called the 5' RACE reads through MiXCR, storing one row per CDR3 protein. The repertoire has over 1,200,000 distinct CDR3 sequences, around 55% of them found once; the top ten carry under 8.5%. This entry is derived from a study of blood T cells in healthy people across ages. V was clipped by 0 bases and J by 2 bases; unmatched bases: 6. Germline V gives CDR1 MGHRA, CDR2 YSYEKL. This CDR3 is 17 amino acids long. The receptor comes from a man younger than 35 in good health. The chain recombines TRBV4-1 with TRBJ2-3, with TRBD2 identical over 9 bases. The specimen was blood. The CDR3 region is CASSQEKRGVNTDTQYF. CDR3 nucleotides: TGCGCCAGCAGCCAAGAAAAGCGGGGGGTAAACACAGATACGCAGTATTTT.